This T cell receptor (beta chain) was obtained from a study of cytomegalovirus exposure and HLA in healthy donors. PCR used 60 Vbeta primers and 13 Jbeta primers. Some clones are missing from TCRdb's copy, which holds only in-frame ones; the method was immunoSEQ multiplex PCR. Of around 130,000 clones in the sample, about 74% were seen once. CDR3 size: 19 residues. J lost 4 bases, V lost 1 base, and 13 bases had no gene match. Germline loops: CDR1 SGHRS, CDR2 YFSETQ. The sequence derives from a woman between 55 and 75 years old in good health and CMV-seronegative. The sequencing sample was made of PBMCs. V and J are TRBV5-1 and TRBJ2-3, with TRBD2 matching 12 bases. The CDR3 coding sequence is TGCGCCAGCAGCTTGAATTTGCGTCTAGCGGGAGGGCCGGCAGATACGCAGTATTTT. This encodes CASSLNLRLAGGPADTQYF.